This is a list of T cell receptor beta chains from one sample in a study of regulatory T cells in long-lasting Graves disease. TCRdb ran MiXCR on the multiplex PCR reads and lists one entry per CDR3 protein. The data hold fewer than 650,000 distinct CDR3 sequences, with about 16% observed a single time. These same data were also listed under a study on T cells in Graves' hyperthyroidism and ophthalmopathy.

Sequences were derived from peripheral blood mononuclear cells (PBMCs), sampled at new diagnosis, from a patient treated with antithyroid drugs. The receptors originated from a man between 18 and 29 years old with Graves disease. Both conserved end residues are trimmed from each CDR3.

TRBV6-2/TRBV6-3	ASSVAGGGYEQY
TRBV12-5	ASALGTGELF
TRBV20-1	SARGPGTSLVEQF
TRBV7-2	ASSLLMGADTQY
TRBV18	ASSRDRGLDEQY
TRBV7-2	ASSLGVGINEQF
TRBV11-2	ASSHFAVNEQF
TRBV20-1	SASSSGRAYEQY
TRBV7-9	ASSLQGAYTEAF
TRBV29-1	SVGIVGNEQF
TRBV28	ASSLDRGLNTEAF
TRBV2	ASSRYTEAF
TRBV29-1	SVEDGTNEQY
TRBV28	ASRTVYNEQF
TRBV4-2	ASSQAGQNYGYT
TRBV30	ALQQGGGNYGYT
TRBV7-9	ASSLALAGENIQY
TRBV28	ASSTPRDTLREQY
TRBV2	ASSYPGQGVHEQY
TRBV7-9	ASSPKGVPDTQY
TRBV2	ATSGTGSYEQY
TRBV7-8	ASSPRRFGGALNTGELF
TRBV27	ASSFRASYEQY
TRBV10-3	ASGRKGGETQY
TRBV5-1	ASSLGGLASTDTQY
TRBV6-1	ASSERQGGSYEQY